Below, 15 T cell receptor beta chains from the same sample are listed, as sequenced in a study of cytomegalovirus exposure and HLA in healthy donors. Profiled with immunoSEQ multiplex PCR; TCRdb holds only in-frame clones, not every one. This table holds tens of thousands of clones, more than 75% found once. The sequenced sample consisted of PBMCs. Receptors originate from a man younger than 45 in good health and CMV-seronegative.

The DNA for the CDR3 is TGCGCCAGCAGCCAAGGCGGGGGAGCGGGGGGGGAGACCCAGTACTTC. Protein product: CASSQGGGAGGETQYF. The chain couples TRBV4-1 to TRBJ2-5; TRBD2 aligns across 10 bases. The CDR3 is 16 amino acids. Germline loops: CDR1 MGHRA, CDR2 YSYEKL. V shed 1 base, J shed 5 bases, and the junction held 7 bases outside the gene matches.

The chain recombines TRBV7-2 with TRBJ2-1; TRBD1 might be the D (5 bases). From germline, CDR1 is SGHTA and CDR2 FQGNSA. Trimming removed 5 bases at V and 5 bases at J, with 10 bases between. CDR3 length equals 13 residues. This chain's CDR3 is CASSVTGDNEQFF. The CDR3 bases are TGTGCCAGCAGCGTCACAGGAGACAATGAGCAGTTCTTC.

The rearrangement joins TRBV21-1 to TRBJ1-2; the tabulated D call, TRBD1, remains unverified against the DNA. TRBV21-1 is classified as a pseudogene. The CDR3 runs to 15 residues. CDR3: CASSTSRDRGYGYTF. The CDR3 DNA reads TGTGCCAGCAGCACCAGTAGGGACAGGGGCTATGGCTACACCTTC.

This chain links TRBV2 with TRBJ2-2, with D possibly matching TRBD1 (5 bases). CDR3 length: 15 amino acids. From germline, CDR1 is SNHLY and CDR2 FYNNEI. V lost 10 bases and J 4 bases, leaving 19 bases between the germline ends. This CDR3 is CATQPVQGITGELFF. The CDR3 nucleotides read TGTGCCACCCAACCGGTCCAGGGAATCACCGGGGAGCTGTTTTTT.

The table lists this clone with a count of one. The chain uses TRBV19 and TRBJ1-1; a weak D match, TRBD1 (6 bases). The V end lost 4 bases, the J end lost 1 base, and 13 bases lay between the germline ends. The CDR3 length is 15 residues. CDR1 and CDR2 (germline): LNHDA, SQIVND (reference sequence). The CDR3 DNA reads TGTGCCAGTAGTACCCTAGGGGGAGAGAACACTGAAGCTTTCTTT. Its translation is CASSTLGGENTEAFF.

The chain recombines TRBV4-1 with TRBJ1-2; 8 bases match TRBD1. Trimming removed 1 base from V and 7 bases from J; junction bases left unmatched: 5. The CDR3 contains 14 residues. Germline V gene data show CDR1 as MGHRA and CDR2 as YSYEKL. The CDR3 region is CASSQADRGTGYTF. CDR3 sequence (DNA): TGCGCCAGCAGCCAAGCCGACAGGGGTACTGGCTACACCTTC.

The chain recombines TRBV5-1 with TRBJ1-1; 7 positions match TRBD1. Germline assignment: CDR1 SGHRS and CDR2 YFSETQ. The CDR3 is 14 amino acids. The junction had 5 bases not matched to a gene; V was cut back by 2 bases and J by 4 bases. CDR3 in DNA: TGCGCCAGCAGCTTAAACAGGGGAGGCACTGAAGCTTTCTTT. The encoded protein is CASSLNRGGTEAFF.

CDR3: CSVGPQGPSNYGYTF. CDR3 DNA: TGCAGCGTTGGCCCACAGGGGCCCTCTAACTATGGCTACACCTTC. The rearrangement links TRBV29-1 to TRBJ1-2; 7 bases are a match to TRBD1. CDR3 length: 15 amino acids. The germline gives CDR1 SQVTM, CDR2 ANQGSEA. The junction had 8 bases not matched to a gene; V was cut back by 4 bases and J by 0 bases.

This chain joins TRBV5-1 and TRBJ2-1, with TRBD1 matching over 9 bases. CDR1 is SGHRS, CDR2 YFSETQ, per germline. The CDR3 sequence is 16 residues long. Trimming removed 6 bases from V and 5 bases from J; junction bases left unmatched: 12. In DNA, the CDR3 is TGCGCCAGCACCCGGAGAACAGGGGGCAAGAACAATGAGCAGTTCTTC. It translates to CASTRRTGGKNNEQFF.

The chain joins TRBV9 to TRBJ2-7, with a weak D call TRBD1 (6 bases). Germline V gene lookup returns CDR1 SGDLS and CDR2 YYNGEE. The CDR3 is 15 residues long. Trimming left V 3 bases short and J 4 bases short, with 17 bases between. For the CDR3, the DNA is TGTGCCAGCAGCGCAGCCGGGACAAAGTCTTACGAGCAGTACTTC. Translation: CASSAAGTKSYEQYF.

This rearrangement joins TRBV7-9 to TRBJ1-2; possible D gene TRBD1, 5 bases. V was pared by 1 base and J by 6 bases, with 12 bases between. This CDR3 comprises 14 residues. Germline values: CDR1 SEHNR, CDR2 FQNEAQ (reference sequence). The CDR3 bases are TGTGCCAGCAGCTTAGAGGGGACTAGGGATGGCTACACCTTC. Encoded protein: CASSLEGTRDGYTF.

This clone occurred once. J is TRBJ2-6 and V is TRBV18; D perhaps matches TRBD2 (6 bases). The length of the CDR3 is 19 residues. Germline V gene data show CDR1 as KGHSH and CDR2 as LQKENI. V lost 5 bases and J 0 bases, leaving 20 bases between the germline ends. The CDR3 spells CASSSKGGASSSGANVLTF. The CDR3 DNA follows: TGTGCCAGCTCATCCAAAGGAGGGGCGTCAAGCTCTGGGGCCAACGTCCTGACTTTC. The whole variable domain, remainder taken from reference TRBV18 and TRBJ2-6, is NAGVMQNPRHLVRRRGQEARLRCSPMKGHSHVYWYRQLPEEGLKFMVYLQKENIIDESGMPKERFSAEFPKEGPSILRIQQVVRGDSAAYFCASSSKGGASSSGANVLTFGAGSRLTVL.

The CDR3 is CASSQGSWGVNLADTQYF. CDR3 DNA sequence: TGTGCCAGCAGCCAAGGTTCCTGGGGGGTTAACCTGGCAGATACGCAGTATTTT. V usage is TRBV7-8 and J usage is TRBJ2-3; the D gene is possibly TRBD2 (6 bases). V was clipped by 5 bases and J by 4 bases, with 25 bases between them. This CDR3 spans 18 amino acids. Germline CDR1 reads SGHVS; CDR2 reads FQNEAQ.

The chain links TRBV28 to TRBJ1-2, with TRBD1 identical over 8 bases. CDR1 and CDR2 (germline): MDHEN, SYDVKM. The CDR3 totals 17 residues. V lost 6 bases, J lost 2 bases, and 14 bases stayed unmatched. CDR3 loop: CASRPDRGLAENYGYTF. The CDR3 DNA reads as TGTGCCAGCAGACCCGACAGGGGATTAGCGGAGAACTATGGCTACACCTTC.

The V call is TRBV27, the J call TRBJ2-7; D may be TRBD2 (5 bases). The V end lost 3 bases, the J end lost 5 bases, and 20 bases lay between the germline ends. The CDR3 is 16 residues long. The germline CDR1 and CDR2 sequences are MNHEY and SMNVEV (reference sequence). The CDR3, as DNA: TGTGCCAGCAGTTTGCTTAACCGGGGAAGAGGCAACGAGCAGTACTTC. Translated, it gives CASSLLNRGRGNEQYF.